This TCR beta chain was obtained from a study of blood T cells in healthy people across ages. At the level of the study: T cells yielded about one barcoded beta molecule per two cells through template switching. Study conclusions and caveats: Since the PBMCs were unsorted, naive and antigen-experienced cells could not be conclusively compared.

V was cut by 4 bases and J by 0 bases, with 10 bases left in between. The CDR3 totals 14 residues. Per the germline V gene, CDR1 is PRHDT and CDR2 is FYEKMQ (reference sequence). PCR was performed a second time for roughly 7 to 12 cycles using a sample-barcoded 5' primer and a J-beta primer mix. Each sample yielded at least 2.5 million CDR3-containing paired-end reads. MiXCR, run by TCRdb on the 5' RACE reads, gives a single entry per CDR3 protein. The sample consists of around 800,000 distinct CDR3 sequences, under 30% of them appearing once. This clonotype was seen more than once but under ten times. As yet, its antigen is unknown. The sample also formed part of further work on T cells of mothers and their children.

Source material: blood. V and J are TRBV13 and TRBJ2-7; D remains ambiguous. The source of this sequence is a boy aged 5-17 years in good health. The CDR3 coding sequence is TGTGCCAGCAGCTCAAGACGGAGCTCCTACGAGCAGTACTTC. Its protein product is CASSSRRSSYEQYF.